The subject of this entry is one TCR beta chain. The antigen remains unidentified. The data derive from a study of OX40 agonist ivuxolimab in advanced cancers. At the level of the study: Six ivuxolimab dose levels, 0.01 to 10 mg/kg, were given intravenously every 2 weeks. Partial responses were observed in three patients, of whom one had hepatocellular carcinoma and two had cutaneous melanoma.

The V end lost 0 bases, the J end lost 4 bases, and 14 bases lay between the germline ends. Germline V gene lookup returns CDR1 SGHRS and CDR2 YFSETQ. The length of the CDR3 is 15 residues. The repertoire was sequenced with immunoSEQ multiplex PCR; TCRdb's copy has only in-frame clones and lacks some. Of tens of thousands of clones detected, around 90% appear once; the ten largest clones hold around 4%. With autoimmune disease history or systemic immunosuppression, patients were excluded. Study observations and caveats: Clonal expansion was seen in CD4+ and CD8+ blood T cells by week 6 at 0.1 to 3.0 mg/kg.

Sequences were derived from CD4+ or CD8+ T cells sorted from blood, sampled in a trial of the OX40 agonist ivuxolimab. The rearrangement uses TRBV5-1 and TRBJ2-7; the D is unclear. The sequence came from an adult with an advanced solid tumor such as melanoma, head and neck, liver or kidney cancer. The CDR3 spells CASSLGVGGIYEQYV. The DNA for the CDR3 is TGCGCCAGCAGCTTGGGGGTTGGTGGGATATACGAGCAGTACGTC.